Listed below are T cell receptor beta chains from one sample, sequenced in a study of CD8 T cells in ankylosing spondylitis. TCRdb processed the 5' RACE reads anew with MiXCR; each CDR3 protein has one entry. The sample holds hundreds of thousands of distinct CDR3 sequences, around 8% seen once. Sequencing input: blood, either unsorted or a sorted T cell fraction (not recorded which). The source of these receptors is a female donor with ankylosing spondylitis or in good health (not recorded which). The CDR3 runs from the conserved cysteine through the conserved F or W. Fields, in order: clone size, D gene, V gene, J gene, CDR3 DNA, CDR3 protein. A D gene is named only where the DNA matches it firmly. Expanded clones get a size class; other rows say once, few or many, or leave the size out.

many	.	TRBV15	TRBJ1-5	TGTGCCACCAGCAGAGTTGGGACGACGCAGCCCCAGCATTTT	CATSRVGTTQPQHF
many	.	TRBV20-1	TRBJ1-6	TGCAGTGCTAGTCCCGATCAAGCAAATTCACCCCTCCACTTT	CSASPDQANSPLHF
many	.	TRBV21-1	TRBJ2-7	TGTGCCAGCAGCGCCTCGACAGGGGGTACCTACGAGCAGTACTTC	CASSASTGGTYEQYF
many	.	TRBV6-1	TRBJ1-5	TGTGCCAGCAGTGGACAGGACGGGCAGCCCCAGCATTTT	CASSGQDGQPQHF
many	TRBD2	TRBV5-1	TRBJ2-1	TGCGCCAGCAGCTTGGCCGTAACTAGCGGACCCAATGAGCAGTTCTTC	CASSLAVTSGPNEQFF
many	.	TRBV14	TRBJ2-2	TGTGCCAGCAGCCAAGAAAGCCACACCGGGGAGCTGTTTTTT	CASSQESHTGELFF
few	.	TRBV20-1	TRBJ2-1	TGCAGTGCCCAGGGGGAGGGCTACTCAGCCTCCTACAATGAGCAGTTCTTC	CSAQGEGYSASYNEQFF
few	TRBD1	TRBV5-6	TRBJ2-7	TGTGCCAGCAGCCAAGTAGACAGGGCCTACGAGCAGTACTTC	CASSQVDRAYEQYF
many	.	TRBV20-1	TRBJ2-4	TGCAGTGCTGCCGGAGCGGAAAACATTCAGTACTTC	CSAAGAENIQYF
many	TRBD2	TRBV5-1	TRBJ2-1	TGCGCCAGCAGCTCAAAAGAAGGTAGCGGGATCTGGGAGCAGTTCTTC	CASSSKEGSGIWEQFF
.	.	TRBV15	TRBJ1-3	TGTGCCGTCTTGGGGGGGGGAAACACCACATATTTT	CAVLGGGNTTYF